This record covers a single T cell receptor beta chain. Its antigen is unidentified. The data belong to a study of blood T cells in healthy people across ages. Background on the study: About one barcoded beta molecule per two T cells was the capture yield of template switching.

Study outcomes and limitations: The diversity estimates, figures obtained from one million T cells, were considered underestimates.

A second PCR of about 6 to 12 cycles used a sample-barcoded 5' primer and a J-beta primer mix. All cDNA molecules were each tagged by a template-switch adaptor with 12 random nucleotides. TCRdb redid the calling of the 5' RACE reads with MiXCR, one entry per CDR3 protein. The profile shows about 1,500,000 distinct CDR3 sequences, around 39% of them singletons. The clonotype comes from a young woman in good health. The specimen was blood.

CDR3 sequence (DNA): TGTGCCAGCAGTTCAACCGGGGCAGAGAGTGACTACACCTTC. Translating it yields CASSSTGAESDYTF. The V gene is TRBV6-6, the J gene TRBJ1-2; maybe TRBD1 (5 bases). The germline V gene has CDR1 MNHNY and CDR2 SVGAGI (reference sequence). There are 14 residues in the CDR3. V lost 4 bases and J lost 10, with 19 bases in between.